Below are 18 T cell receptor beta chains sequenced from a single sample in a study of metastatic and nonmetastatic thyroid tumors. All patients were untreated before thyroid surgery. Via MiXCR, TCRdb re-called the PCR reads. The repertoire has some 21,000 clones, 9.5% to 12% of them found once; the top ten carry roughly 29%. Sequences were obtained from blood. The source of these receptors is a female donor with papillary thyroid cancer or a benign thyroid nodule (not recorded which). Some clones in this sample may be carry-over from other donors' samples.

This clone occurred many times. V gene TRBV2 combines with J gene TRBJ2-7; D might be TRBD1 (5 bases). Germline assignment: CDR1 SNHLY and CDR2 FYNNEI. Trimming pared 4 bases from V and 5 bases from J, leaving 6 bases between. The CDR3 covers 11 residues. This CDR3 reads CASSVRDEQYF. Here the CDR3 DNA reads TGTGCCAGCAGTGTCAGGGACGAGCAGTACTTC.

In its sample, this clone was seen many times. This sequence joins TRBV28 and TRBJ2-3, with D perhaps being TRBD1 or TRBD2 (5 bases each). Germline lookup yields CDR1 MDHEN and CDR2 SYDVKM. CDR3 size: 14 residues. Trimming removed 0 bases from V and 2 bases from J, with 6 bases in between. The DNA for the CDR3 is TGTGCCAGCAGTTTATGGGGGGACACAGATACGCAGTATTTT. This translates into CASSLWGDTDTQYF.

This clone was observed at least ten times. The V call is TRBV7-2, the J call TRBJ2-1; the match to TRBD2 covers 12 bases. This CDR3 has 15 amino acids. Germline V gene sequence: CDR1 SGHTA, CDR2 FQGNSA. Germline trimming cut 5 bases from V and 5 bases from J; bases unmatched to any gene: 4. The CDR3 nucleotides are TGTGCCAGCAGCCCAGGACTAGCGGGGAACAATGAGCAGTTCTTC. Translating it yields CASSPGLAGNNEQFF.

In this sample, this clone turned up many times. CDR3 nucleotide sequence: TGTGCCACCAGTCCTGGACTAGCGGGAGCGGTTGAGACCCAGTACTTC. It is translated as CATSPGLAGAVETQYF. The chain is built from TRBV24-1 and TRBJ2-5; 13 nucleotides align to TRBD2. V was clipped by 6 bases and J by 5 bases; unmatched bases: 8. The CDR3 spans 16 residues. Germline CDR1 is KGHDR and CDR2 is SFDVKD.

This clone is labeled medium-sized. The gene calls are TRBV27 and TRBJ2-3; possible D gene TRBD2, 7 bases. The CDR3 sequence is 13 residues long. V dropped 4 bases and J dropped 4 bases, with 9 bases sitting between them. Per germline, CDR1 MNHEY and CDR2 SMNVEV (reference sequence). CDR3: CASSSGGPDTQYF. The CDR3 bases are TGTGCCAGCAGTTCCGGGGGGCCAGATACGCAGTATTTT.

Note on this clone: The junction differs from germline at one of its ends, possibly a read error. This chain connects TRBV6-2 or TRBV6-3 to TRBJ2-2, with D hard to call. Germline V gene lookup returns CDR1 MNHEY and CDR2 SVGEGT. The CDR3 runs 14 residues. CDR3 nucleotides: TGTGCCAGCAGTCAGAATTCGCTCCACGGGCAGCTGTTTTTT. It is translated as CASSQNSLHGQLFF.

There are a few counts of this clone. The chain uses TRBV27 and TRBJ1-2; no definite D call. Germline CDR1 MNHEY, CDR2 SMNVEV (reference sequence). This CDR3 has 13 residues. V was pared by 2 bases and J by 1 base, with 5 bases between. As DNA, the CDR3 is TGTGCCAGCAGTTTAGCTCTTAACTATGGCTACACCTTC. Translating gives CASSLALNYGYTF.

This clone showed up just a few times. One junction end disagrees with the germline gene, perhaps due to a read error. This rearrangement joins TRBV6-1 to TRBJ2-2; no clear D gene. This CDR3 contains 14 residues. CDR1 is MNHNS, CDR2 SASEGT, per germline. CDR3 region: CASSDLCSTVELFF. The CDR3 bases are TGTGCCAGCAGTGATTTGTGTTCCACCGTGGAGCTGTTTTTT.

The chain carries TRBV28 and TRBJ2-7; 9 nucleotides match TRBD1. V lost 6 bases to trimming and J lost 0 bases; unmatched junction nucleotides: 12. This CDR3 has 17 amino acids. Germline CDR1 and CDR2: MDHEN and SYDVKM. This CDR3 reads CASRGTGFVSNSYEQYF. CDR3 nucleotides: TGTGCCAGCAGGGGGACAGGGTTTGTTTCTAACTCCTACGAGCAGTACTTC. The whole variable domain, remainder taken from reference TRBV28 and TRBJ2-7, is DVKVTQSSRYLVKRTGEKVFLECVQDMDHENMFWYRQDPGLGLRLIYFSYDVKMKEKGDIPEGYSVSREKKERFSLILESASTNQTSMYLCASRGTGFVSNSYEQYFGPGTRLTVT.

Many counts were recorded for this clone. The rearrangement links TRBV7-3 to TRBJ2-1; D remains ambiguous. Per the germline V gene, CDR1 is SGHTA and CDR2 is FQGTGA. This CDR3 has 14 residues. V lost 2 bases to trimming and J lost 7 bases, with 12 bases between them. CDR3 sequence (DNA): TGTGCCAGCAGCTTACAGAGTCTGGGGAATGAGCAGTTCTTC. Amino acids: CASSLQSLGNEQFF.

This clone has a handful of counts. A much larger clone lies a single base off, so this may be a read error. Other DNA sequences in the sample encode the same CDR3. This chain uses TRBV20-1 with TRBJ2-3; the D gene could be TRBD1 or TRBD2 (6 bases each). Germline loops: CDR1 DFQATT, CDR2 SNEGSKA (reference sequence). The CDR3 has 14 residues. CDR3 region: CSAREGGGADTQYF. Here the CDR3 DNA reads TGCAGTGCCAGAGAAGGGGGAGGTGCAGATACGCAGTATTTT.

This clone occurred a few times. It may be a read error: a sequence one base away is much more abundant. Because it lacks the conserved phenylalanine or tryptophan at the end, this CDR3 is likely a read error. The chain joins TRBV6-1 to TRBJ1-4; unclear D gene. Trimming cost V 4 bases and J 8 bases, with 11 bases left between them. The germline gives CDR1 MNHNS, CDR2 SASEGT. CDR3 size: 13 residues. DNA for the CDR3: TGTGCCAGCAGTGGGCAGAACGGGGAAAAACTGTTTTGT. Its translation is CASSGQNGEKLFC.

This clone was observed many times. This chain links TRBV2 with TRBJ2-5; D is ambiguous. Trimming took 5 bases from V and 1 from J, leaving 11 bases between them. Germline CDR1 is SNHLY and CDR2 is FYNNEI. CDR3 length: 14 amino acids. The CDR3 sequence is CASSKLGSQETQYF. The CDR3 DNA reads TGTGCCAGCAGTAAACTCGGTTCCCAAGAGACCCAGTACTTC. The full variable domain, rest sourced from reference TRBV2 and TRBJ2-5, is EPEVTQTPSHQVTQMGQEVILRCVPISNHLYFYWYRQILGQKVEFLVSFYNNEISEKSEIFDDQFSVERPDGSNFTLKIRSTKLEDSAMYFCASSKLGSQETQYFGPGTRLLVL.

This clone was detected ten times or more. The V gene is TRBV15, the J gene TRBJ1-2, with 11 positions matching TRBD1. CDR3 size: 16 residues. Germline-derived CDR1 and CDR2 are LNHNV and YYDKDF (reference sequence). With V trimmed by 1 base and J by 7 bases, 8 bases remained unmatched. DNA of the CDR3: TGTGCCACCAGCAGAGGGGGGGGACAGGGGGTCTCTGGCTACACCTTC. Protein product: CATSRGGGQGVSGYTF.

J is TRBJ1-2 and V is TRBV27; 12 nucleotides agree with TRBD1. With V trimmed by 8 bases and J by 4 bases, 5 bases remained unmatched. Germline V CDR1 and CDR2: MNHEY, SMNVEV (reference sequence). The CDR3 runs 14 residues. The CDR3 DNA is TGTGCCAGCGGGGACAGGGGGCGCTTCTATGGCTACACCTTC. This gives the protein CASGDRGRFYGYTF.

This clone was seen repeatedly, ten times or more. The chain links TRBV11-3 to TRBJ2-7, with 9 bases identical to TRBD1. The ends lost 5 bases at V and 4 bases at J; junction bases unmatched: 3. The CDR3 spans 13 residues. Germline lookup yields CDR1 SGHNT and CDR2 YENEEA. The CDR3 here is CASSPGTGYEQYF. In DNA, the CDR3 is TGTGCCAGCAGCCCCGGGACAGGGTACGAGCAGTACTTC.

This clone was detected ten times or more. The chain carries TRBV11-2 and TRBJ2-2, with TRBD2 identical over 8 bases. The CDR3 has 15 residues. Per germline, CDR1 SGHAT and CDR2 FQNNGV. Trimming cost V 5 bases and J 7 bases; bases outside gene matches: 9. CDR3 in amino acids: CASSRVAGMGGELFF. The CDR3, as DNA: TGTGCCAGCAGCCGGGTAGCGGGAATGGGCGGGGAGCTGTTTTTT.

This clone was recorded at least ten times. The CDR3 loop reads CASSPGGGSGELFF. For the CDR3, the DNA is TGTGCCAGCAGCCCCGGAGGGGGGTCCGGGGAGCTGTTTTTT. V and J are TRBV7-6 and TRBJ2-2; D may be TRBD1 or TRBD2 (6 bases each). This CDR3 comprises 14 residues. Looked up from germline, CDR1 is SGHVS and CDR2 is FNYEAQ. V lost 5 bases and J lost 6, with 13 bases in between. Together with reference TRBV7-6 and TRBJ2-2, the CDR3 gives the full variable domain: GAGVSQSPRYKVTKRGQDVALRCDPISGHVSLYWYRQALGQGPEFLTYFNYEAQQDKSGLPNDRFSAERPEGSISTLTIQRTEQRDSAMYRCASSPGGGSGELFFGEGSRLTVL.